The sequence of this T cell receptor beta chain was determined in a study of breast tumors, draining lymph nodes, adjacent tissues. TCRdb re-analysed the multiplex PCR reads in MiXCR, keeping a single row per CDR3 protein. The sample consists of about 24,000 distinct CDR3 sequences, 68% of them appearing once. The CDR3 is made up of 15 amino acids. Germline-derived CDR1 and CDR2 are DFQATT and SNEGSKA (reference sequence). With 6 bases clipped from V and 2 bases from J, the junction kept 9 bases outside the gene matches. This clonotype was recorded only once. The target antigen is unknown. Overall study findings and caveats: Luminal-like breast cancer showed significantly greater tumor-nontumor repertoire similarity than basal-like breast cancer did. Data fit most tumor T cells coming from lymph node, expanding in tumor. Data only fit, rather than demonstrated, lymph node origin of most tumor T cells. Tumors had less TCR diversity than lymph nodes, more than nontumor tissue.

Sequenced sample: tumor-adjacent breast tissue. This chain connects TRBV20-1 to TRBJ1-5; TRBD1 matches at 8 bases. The TCR sequence derives from a female donor with breast cancer. Some clones in this sample may be carry-over from other donors' samples. CDR3 DNA sequence: TGCAGTGCAGACAGGGGTGGAGTGGGCAATCAGCCCCAGCATTTT. Its protein product is CSADRGGVGNQPQHF.